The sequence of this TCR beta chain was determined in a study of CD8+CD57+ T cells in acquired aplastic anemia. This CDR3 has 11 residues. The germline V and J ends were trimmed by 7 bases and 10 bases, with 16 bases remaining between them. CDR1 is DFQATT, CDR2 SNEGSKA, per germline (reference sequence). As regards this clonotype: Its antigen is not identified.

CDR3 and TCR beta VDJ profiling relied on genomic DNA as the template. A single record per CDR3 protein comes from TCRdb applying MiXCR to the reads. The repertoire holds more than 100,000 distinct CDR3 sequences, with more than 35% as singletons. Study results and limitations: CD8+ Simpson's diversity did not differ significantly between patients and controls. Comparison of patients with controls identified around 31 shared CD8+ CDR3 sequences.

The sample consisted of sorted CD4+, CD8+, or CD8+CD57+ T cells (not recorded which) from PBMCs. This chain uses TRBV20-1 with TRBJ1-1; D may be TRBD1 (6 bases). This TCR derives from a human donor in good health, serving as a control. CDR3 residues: CSVRTARGAFF. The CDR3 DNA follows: TGCAGTGTTAGGACAGCCAGGGGAGCTTTCTTT.